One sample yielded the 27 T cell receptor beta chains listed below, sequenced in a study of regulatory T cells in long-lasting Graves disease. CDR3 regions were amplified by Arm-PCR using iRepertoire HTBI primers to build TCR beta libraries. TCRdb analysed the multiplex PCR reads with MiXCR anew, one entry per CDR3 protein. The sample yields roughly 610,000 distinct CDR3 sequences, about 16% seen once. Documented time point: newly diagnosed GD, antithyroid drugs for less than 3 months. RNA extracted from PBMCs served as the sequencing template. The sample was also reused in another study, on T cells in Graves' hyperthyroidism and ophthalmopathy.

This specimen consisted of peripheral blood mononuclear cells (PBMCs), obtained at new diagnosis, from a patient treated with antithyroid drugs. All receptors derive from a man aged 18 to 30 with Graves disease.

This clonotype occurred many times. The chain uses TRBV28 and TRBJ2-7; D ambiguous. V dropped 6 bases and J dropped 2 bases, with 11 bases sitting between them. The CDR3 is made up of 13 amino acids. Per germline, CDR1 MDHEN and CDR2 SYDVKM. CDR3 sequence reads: CASSSTETYEQYF. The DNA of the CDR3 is TGTGCCAGCAGCTCGACTGAAACCTACGAGCAGTACTTC.

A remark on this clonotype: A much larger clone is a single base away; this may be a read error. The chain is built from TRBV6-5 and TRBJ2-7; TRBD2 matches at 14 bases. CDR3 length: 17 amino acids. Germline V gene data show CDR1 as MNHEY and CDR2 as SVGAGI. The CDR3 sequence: CASSYFGLAGGSYEQHF. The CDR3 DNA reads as TGTGCCAGCAGTTACTTTGGACTAGCGGGAGGCTCCTACGAGCAGCACTTC.

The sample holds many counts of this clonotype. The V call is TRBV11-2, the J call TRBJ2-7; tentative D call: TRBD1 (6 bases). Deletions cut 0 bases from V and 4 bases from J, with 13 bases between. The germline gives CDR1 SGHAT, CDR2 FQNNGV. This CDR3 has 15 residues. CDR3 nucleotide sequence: TGTGCCAGCAGCTTAGAGGGTACAGGGCGGTACGAGCAGTACTTC. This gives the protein CASSLEGTGRYEQYF.

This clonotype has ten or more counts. The CDR3, as DNA: TGTGCCAGCAGTTTATCTAAGGCGGGGGAGCAGTACTTC. Its translation is CASSLSKAGEQYF. The chain combines TRBV28 with TRBJ2-7; tentatively, D is TRBD2 (6 bases). Germline-derived CDR1 and CDR2 are MDHEN and SYDVKM. V was cut by 1 base and J by 7 bases, with 11 bases left in between. The CDR3 covers 13 residues.

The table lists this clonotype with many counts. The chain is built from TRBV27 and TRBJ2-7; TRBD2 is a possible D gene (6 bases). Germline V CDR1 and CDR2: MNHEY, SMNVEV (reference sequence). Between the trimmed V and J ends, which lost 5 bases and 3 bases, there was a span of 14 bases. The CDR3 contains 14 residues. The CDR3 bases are TGTGCCAGCAGTCCCCTAGCGCGCGACTACGAGCAGTACTTC. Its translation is CASSPLARDYEQYF.

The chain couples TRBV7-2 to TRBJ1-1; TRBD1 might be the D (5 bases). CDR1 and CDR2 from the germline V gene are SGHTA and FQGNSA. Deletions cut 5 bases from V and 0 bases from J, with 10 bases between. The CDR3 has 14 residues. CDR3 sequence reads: CASSAWGMNTEAFF. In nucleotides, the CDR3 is TGTGCCAGCAGCGCGTGGGGCATGAACACTGAAGCTTTCTTT.

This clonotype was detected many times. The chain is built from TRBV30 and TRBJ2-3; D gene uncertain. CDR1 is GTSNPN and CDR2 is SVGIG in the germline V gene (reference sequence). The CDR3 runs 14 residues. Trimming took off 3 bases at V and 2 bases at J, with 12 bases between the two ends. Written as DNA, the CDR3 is TGTGCCTGGAGCCGGGCCGCTACCACAGATACGCAGTATTTT. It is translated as CAWSRAATTDTQYF.

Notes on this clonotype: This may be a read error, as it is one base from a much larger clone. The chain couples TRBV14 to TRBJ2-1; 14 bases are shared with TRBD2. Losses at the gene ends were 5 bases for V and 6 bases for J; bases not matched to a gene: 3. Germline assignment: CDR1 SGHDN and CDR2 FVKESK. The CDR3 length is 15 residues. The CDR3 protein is CASSTGTSGGNEQFF. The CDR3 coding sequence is TGTGCCAGCAGCACCGGGACTAGCGGGGGCAATGAGCAGTTCTTC.

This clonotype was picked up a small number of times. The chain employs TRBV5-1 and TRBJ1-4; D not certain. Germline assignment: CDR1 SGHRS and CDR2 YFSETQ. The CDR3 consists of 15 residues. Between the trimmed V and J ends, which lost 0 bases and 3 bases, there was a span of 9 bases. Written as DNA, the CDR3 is TGCGCCAGCAGCTTGGTGGGGTTGTCTAATGAAAAACTGTTTTTT. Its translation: CASSLVGLSNEKLFF.

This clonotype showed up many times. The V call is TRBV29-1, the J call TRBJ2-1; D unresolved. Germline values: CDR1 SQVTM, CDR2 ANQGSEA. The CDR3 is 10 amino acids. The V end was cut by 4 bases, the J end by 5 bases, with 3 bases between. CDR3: CSVAHNEQFF. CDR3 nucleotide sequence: TGCAGCGTTGCCCACAATGAGCAGTTCTTC.

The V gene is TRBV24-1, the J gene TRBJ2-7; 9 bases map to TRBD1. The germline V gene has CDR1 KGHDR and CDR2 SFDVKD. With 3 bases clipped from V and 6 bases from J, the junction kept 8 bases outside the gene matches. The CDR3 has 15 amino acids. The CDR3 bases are TGTGCCACCAGTGATAGTCGGGACAGGGAAGGCGAGCAGTACTTC. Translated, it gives CATSDSRDREGEQYF.

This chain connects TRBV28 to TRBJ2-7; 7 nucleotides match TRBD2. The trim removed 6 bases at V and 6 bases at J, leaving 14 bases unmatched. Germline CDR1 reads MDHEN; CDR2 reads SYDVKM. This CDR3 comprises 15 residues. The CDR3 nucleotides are TGTGCCAGCAGCCGCCTGGCGGGAGCTTCAGGCGAGCAGTACTTC. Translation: CASSRLAGASGEQYF.

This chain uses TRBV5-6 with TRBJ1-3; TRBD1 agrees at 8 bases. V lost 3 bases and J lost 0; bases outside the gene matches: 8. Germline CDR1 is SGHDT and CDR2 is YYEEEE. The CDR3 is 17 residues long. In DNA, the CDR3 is TGTGCCAGCAGCTACTACAGGGGGACCCTCTCTGGAAACACCATATATTTT. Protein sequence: CASSYYRGTLSGNTIYF.

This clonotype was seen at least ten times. Written as DNA, the CDR3 is TGCGCCAGCAGCTCGGGAGACTTTCCCTACGAGCAGTACTTC. It translates to CASSSGDFPYEQYF. V gene TRBV5-1 combines with J gene TRBJ2-7, with D perhaps matching TRBD2 (6 bases). Germline-derived CDR1 and CDR2 are SGHRS and YFSETQ. Trimming left V 3 bases short and J 2 bases short, with 12 bases between. The CDR3 runs 14 residues.

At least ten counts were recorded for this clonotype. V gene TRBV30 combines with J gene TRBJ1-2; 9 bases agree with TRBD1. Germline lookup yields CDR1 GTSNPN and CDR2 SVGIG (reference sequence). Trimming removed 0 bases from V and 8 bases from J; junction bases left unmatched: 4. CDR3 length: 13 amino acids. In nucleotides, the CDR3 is TGTGCCTGGAGTGTACAGGGGGCTGGCGGCTACACCTTC. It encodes CAWSVQGAGGYTF.

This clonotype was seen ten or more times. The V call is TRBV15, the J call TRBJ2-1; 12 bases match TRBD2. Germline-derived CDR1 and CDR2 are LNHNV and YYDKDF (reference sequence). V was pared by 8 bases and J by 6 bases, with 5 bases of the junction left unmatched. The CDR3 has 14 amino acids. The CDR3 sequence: CATLAGGPSNEQFF. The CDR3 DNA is TGTGCCACCCTAGCGGGAGGGCCTTCCAATGAGCAGTTCTTC.

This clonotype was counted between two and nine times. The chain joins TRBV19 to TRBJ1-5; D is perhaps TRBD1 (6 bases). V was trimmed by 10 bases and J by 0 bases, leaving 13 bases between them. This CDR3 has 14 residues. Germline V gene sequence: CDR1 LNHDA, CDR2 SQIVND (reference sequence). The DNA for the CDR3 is TGTGCCACTCAGGGGTGGGATAGCAATCAGCCCCAGCATTTT. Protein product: CATQGWDSNQPQHF.

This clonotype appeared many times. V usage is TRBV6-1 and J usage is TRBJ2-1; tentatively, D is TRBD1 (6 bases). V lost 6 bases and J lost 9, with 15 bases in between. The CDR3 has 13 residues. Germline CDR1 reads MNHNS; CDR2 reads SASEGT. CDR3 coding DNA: TGTGCCAGCAGCCCCGGACAGTTGGTTGAGCAGTTCTTC. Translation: CASSPGQLVEQFF.

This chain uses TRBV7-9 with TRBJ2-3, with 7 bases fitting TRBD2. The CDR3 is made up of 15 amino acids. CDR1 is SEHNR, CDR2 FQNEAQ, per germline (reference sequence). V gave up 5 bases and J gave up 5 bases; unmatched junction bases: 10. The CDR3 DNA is TGTGCCAGCAGCCTAGGAGGGAGGGATCAAGATACGCAGTATTTT. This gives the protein CASSLGGRDQDTQYF.

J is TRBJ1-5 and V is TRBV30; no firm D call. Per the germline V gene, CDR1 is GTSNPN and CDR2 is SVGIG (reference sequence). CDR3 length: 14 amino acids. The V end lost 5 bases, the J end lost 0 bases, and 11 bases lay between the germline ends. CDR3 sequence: CAWSDSDSNQPQHF. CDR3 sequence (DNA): TGTGCCTGGTCAGACTCTGATAGCAATCAGCCCCAGCATTTT.

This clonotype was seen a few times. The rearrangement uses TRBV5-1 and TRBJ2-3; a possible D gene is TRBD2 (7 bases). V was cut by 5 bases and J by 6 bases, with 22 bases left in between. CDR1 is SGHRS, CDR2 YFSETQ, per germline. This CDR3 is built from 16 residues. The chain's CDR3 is CASRPQGSSGSDTQYF. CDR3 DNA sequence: TGCGCCAGCAGGCCTCAGGGGTCTAGCGGATCGGATACGCAGTATTTT.

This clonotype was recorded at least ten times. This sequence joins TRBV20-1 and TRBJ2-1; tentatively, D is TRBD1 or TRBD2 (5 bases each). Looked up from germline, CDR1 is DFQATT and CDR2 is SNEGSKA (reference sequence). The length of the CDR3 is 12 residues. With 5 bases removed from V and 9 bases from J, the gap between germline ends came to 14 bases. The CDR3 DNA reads TGCAGTGCTCGGGACCAGCTGGGTGAGCAGTTCTTC. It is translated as CSARDQLGEQFF.

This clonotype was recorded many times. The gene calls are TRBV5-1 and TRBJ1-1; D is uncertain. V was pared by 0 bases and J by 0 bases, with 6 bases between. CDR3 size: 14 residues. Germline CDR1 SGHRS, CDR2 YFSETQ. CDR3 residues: CASSLDSMNTEAFF. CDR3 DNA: TGCGCCAGCAGCTTGGACAGCATGAACACTGAAGCTTTCTTT.

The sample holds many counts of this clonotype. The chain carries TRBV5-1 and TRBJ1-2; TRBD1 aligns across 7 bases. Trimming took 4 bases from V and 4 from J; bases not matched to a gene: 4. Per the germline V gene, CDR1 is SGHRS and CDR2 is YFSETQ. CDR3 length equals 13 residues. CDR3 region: CASSTDRVYGYTF. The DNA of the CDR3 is TGCGCCAGCAGCACAGACAGGGTCTATGGCTACACCTTC.

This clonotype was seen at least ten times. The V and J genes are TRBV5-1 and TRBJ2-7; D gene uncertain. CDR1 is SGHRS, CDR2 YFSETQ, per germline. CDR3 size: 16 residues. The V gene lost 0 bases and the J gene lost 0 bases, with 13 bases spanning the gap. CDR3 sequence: CASSLAVAGSSYEQYF. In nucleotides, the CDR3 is TGCGCCAGCAGCTTGGCCGTGGCAGGCAGCTCCTACGAGCAGTACTTC.

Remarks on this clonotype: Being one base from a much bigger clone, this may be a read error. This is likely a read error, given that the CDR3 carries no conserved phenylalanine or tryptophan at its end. The CDR3, as DNA: TGCAGTGCTAGAGATGTGGGGACAGAGTTACCTCAGTTCTCC. Protein: CSARDVGTELPQFS. The rearrangement uses TRBV20-1 and TRBJ2-1; TRBD1 agrees at 7 bases. The germline V gene has CDR1 DFQATT and CDR2 SNEGSKA (reference sequence). After removal of 0 bases from V and 13 bases from J, the junction contained 12 bases not matched to a gene. The CDR3 runs 14 residues.

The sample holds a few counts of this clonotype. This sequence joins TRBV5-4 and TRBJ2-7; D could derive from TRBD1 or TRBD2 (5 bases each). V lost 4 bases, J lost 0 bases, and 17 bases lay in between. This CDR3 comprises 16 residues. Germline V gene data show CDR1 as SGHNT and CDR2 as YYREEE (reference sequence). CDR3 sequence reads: CASSPTGPYSSYEQYF. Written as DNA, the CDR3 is TGTGCCAGCAGCCCGACGGGACCCTACTCCTCCTACGAGCAGTACTTC.